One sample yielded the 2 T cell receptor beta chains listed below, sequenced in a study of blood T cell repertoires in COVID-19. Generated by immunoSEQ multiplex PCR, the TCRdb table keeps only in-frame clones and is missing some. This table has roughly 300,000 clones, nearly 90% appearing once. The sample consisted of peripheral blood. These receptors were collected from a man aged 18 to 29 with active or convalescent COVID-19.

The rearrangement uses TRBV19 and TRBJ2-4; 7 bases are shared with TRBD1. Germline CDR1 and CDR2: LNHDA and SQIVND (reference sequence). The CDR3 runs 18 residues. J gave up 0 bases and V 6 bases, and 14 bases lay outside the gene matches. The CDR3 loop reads CASRTRDSDLLAKNIQYF. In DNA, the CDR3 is TGTGCCAGTAGAACCCGGGACAGTGATCTTCTAGCCAAAAACATTCAGTACTTC. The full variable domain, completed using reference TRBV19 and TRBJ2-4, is DGGITQSPKYLFRKEGQNVTLSCEQNLNHDAMYWYRQDPGQGLRLIYYSQIVNDFQKGDIAEGYSVSREKKESFPLTVTSAQKNPTAFYLCASRTRDSDLLAKNIQYFGAGTRLSVL.

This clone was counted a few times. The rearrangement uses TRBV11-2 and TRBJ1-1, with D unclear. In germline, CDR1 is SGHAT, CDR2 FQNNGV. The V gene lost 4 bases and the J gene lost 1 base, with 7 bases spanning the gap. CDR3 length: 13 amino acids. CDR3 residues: CASSSVRNTEAFF. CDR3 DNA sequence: TGTGCCAGCAGCTCAGTCCGGAACACTGAAGCTTTCTTT.